This TCR beta chain originates from a study of blood T cell repertoires in COVID-19. The assay was immunoSEQ multiplex PCR, and TCRdb's table has in-frame clones only and misses some. The data show roughly 170,000 clones, less than 85% seen once. Trimming stripped 6 bases from V and 0 bases from J, with 14 bases between. CDR3 length: 15 residues. Looked up from germline, CDR1 is LNHDA and CDR2 is SQIVND (reference sequence). This sequence was found in a human donor in a cohort sampled during active COVID-19. The chain combines TRBV19 with TRBJ1-2, with D hard to call. Sequenced: peripheral blood. This chain's CDR3 is CASSADEWANYGYTF. The CDR3 nucleotides read TGTGCCAGTAGCGCGGATGAATGGGCTAACTATGGCTACACCTTC.